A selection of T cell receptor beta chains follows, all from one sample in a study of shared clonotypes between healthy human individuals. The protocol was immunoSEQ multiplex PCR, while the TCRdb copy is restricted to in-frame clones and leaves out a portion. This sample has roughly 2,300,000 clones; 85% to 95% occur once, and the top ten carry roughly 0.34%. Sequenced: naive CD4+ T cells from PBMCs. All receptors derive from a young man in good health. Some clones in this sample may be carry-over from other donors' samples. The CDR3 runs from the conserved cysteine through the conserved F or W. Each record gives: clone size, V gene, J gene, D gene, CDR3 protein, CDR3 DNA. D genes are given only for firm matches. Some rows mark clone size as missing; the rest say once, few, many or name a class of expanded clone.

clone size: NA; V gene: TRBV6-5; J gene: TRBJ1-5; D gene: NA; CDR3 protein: CASSYREGQPQHF; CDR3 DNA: TGTGCCAGCAGTTACAGGGAAGGCCAGCCCCAGCATTTT
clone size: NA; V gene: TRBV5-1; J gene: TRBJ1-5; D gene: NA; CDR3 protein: CASSPTGSGVSGNQPQHF; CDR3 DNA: TGCGCCAGCAGCCCTACAGGGTCGGGGGTATCTGGCAATCAGCCCCAGCATTTT
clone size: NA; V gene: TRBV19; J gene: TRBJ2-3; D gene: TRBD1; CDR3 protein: CASTIRTGPTDTQYF; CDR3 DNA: TGTGCCAGTACCATCAGGACAGGCCCCACAGATACGCAGTATTTT
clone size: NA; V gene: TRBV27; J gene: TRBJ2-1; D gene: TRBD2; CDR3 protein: CASSPVAGGRNEQFF; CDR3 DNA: TGTGCCAGCAGCCCTGTAGCGGGAGGCCGAAATGAGCAGTTCTTC
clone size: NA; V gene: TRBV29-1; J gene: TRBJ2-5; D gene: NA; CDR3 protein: CSVERVRQETQYF; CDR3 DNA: TGCAGCGTTGAACGGGTGCGGCAAGAGACCCAGTACTTC
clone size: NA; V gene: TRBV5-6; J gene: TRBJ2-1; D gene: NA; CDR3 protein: CASSFAPGPTYNEQFF; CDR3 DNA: TGTGCCAGCAGCTTTGCGCCGGGACCCACCTACAATGAGCAGTTCTTC
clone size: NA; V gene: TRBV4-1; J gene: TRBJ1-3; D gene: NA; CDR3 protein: CASSSLLPNTIYF; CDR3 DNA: TGCGCCAGCAGCTCGCTATTGCCGAACACCATATATTTT
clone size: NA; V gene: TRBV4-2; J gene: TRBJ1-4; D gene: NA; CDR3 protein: CASSQGPDLMGEKLFF; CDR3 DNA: TGTGCCAGCAGCCAAGGACCGGATCTGATGGGTGAAAAACTGTTTTTT
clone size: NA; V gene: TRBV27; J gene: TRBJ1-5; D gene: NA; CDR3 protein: CASSLNRALSNQPQHF; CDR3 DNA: TGTGCCAGCAGTTTAAACAGGGCCCTGAGCAATCAGCCCCAGCATTTT
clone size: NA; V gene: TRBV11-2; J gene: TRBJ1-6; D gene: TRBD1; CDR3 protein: CASSSPWTGNSPLHF; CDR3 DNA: TGTGCCAGCAGCTCCCCCTGGACAGGGAATTCACCCCTCCACTTT
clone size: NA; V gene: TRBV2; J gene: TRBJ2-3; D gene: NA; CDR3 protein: CAKAGVVAGADTQYF; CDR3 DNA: TGTGCCAAGGCCGGGGTAGTGGCAGGGGCCGATACGCAGTATTTT
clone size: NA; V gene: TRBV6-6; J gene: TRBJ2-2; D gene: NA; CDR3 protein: CASSFTGMFGTGELFF; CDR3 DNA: TGTGCCAGCAGTTTCACAGGGATGTTTGGAACCGGGGAGCTGTTTTTT
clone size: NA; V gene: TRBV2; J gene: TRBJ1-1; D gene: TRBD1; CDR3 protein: CASSVDRGGTEAFF; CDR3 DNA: TGTGCCAGCAGCGTCGACAGGGGCGGCACTGAAGCTTTCTTT
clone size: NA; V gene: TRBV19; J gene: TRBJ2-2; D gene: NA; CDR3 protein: CASRVQAGVITGKTGELFF; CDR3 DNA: TGTGCCAGTAGGGTCCAGGCCGGGGTGATTACAGGGAAAACCGGGGAGCTGTTTTTT
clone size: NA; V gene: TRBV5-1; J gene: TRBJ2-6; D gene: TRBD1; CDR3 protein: CASRTGTDTSGANVLTF; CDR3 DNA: TGCGCCAGCAGGACCGGGACAGACACCTCTGGGGCCAACGTCCTGACTTTC
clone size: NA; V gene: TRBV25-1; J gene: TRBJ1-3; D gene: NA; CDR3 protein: CASSDHDRGNTIYF; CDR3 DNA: TGTGCCAGCAGTGACCACGACAGAGGAAACACCATATATTTT
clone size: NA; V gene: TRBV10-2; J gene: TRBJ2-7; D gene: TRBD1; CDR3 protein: CASRNTGGSSYEQYF; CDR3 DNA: TGCGCCAGCAGAAACACAGGGGGCAGCTCCTACGAGCAGTACTTC
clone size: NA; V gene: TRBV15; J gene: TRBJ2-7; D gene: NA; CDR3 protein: CATSRDFRTATYEQYF; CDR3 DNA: TGTGCCACCAGCAGAGACTTCCGGACAGCTACCTACGAGCAGTACTTC
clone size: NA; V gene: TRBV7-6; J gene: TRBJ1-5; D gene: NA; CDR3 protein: CASSWAIEAPQHF; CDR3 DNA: TGTGCCAGCAGCTGGGCTATTGAGGCGCCCCAGCATTTT
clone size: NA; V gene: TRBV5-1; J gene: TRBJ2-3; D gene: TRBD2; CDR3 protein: CASSPRPVRGADTQYF; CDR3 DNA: TGCGCCAGCAGCCCTAGACCCGTGCGGGGGGCAGATACGCAGTATTTT
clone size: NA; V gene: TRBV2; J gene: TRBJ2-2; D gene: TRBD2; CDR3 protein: CASGTSFSGELFF; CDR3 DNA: TGTGCCAGCGGGACTAGCTTCTCCGGGGAGCTGTTTTTT
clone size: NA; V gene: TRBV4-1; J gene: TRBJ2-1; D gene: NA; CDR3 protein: CASSQGRARGTYNEQFF; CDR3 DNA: TGCGCCAGCAGCCAAGGGAGAGCCCGTGGCACCTACAATGAGCAGTTCTTC
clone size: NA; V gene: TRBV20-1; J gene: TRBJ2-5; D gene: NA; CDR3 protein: CSARRTAQYF; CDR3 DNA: TGCAGTGCTAGAAGGACGGCCCAGTACTTC
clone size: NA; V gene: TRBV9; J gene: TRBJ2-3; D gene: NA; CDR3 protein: CASSVVSGTDTQYF; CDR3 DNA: TGTGCCAGCAGCGTAGTCAGTGGCACAGATACGCAGTATTTT
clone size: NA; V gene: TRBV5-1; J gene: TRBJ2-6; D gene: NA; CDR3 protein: CASSLGSSGANVLTF; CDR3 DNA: TGCGCCAGCAGCTTGGGGTCATCTGGGGCCAACGTCCTGACTTTC
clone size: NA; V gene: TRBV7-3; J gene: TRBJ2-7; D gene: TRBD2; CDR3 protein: CASSAGTSGEGYEQYF; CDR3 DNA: TGTGCCAGCAGCGCTGGGACTAGCGGGGAGGGGTACGAGCAGTACTTC
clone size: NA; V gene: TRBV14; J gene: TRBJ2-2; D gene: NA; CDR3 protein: CASSQDWNTGELFF; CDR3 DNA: TGTGCCAGCAGCCAAGATTGGAACACCGGGGAGCTGTTTTTT
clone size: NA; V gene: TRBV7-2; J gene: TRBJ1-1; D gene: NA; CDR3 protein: CASSSDSGFGEAFF; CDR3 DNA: TGTGCCAGCAGCTCCGACTCAGGGTTCGGTGAAGCTTTCTTT
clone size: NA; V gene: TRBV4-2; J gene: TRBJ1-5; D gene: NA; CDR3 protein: CASSQASNQPQHF; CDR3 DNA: TGTGCCAGCAGCCAAGCCTCCAATCAGCCCCAGCATTTT
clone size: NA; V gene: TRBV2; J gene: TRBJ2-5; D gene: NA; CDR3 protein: CASGKTRGSETQYF; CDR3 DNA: TGTGCCAGCGGCAAGACTAGGGGATCGGAGACCCAGTACTTC
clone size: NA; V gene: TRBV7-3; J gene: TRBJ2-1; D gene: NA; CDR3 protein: CASSLGLPTYNEQFF; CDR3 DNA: TGTGCCAGCAGCCTGGGACTTCCCACTTACAATGAGCAGTTCTTC
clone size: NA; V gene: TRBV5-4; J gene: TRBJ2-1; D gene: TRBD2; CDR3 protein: CASSLVLAGYYNEQFF; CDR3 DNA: TGTGCCAGCAGCTTGGTGCTAGCGGGATACTACAATGAGCAGTTCTTC
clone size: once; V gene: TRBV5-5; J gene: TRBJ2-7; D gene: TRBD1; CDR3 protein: CASSLFQYRGDEQYF; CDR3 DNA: TGTGCCAGCAGCTTGTTCCAGTACAGGGGCGACGAGCAGTACTTC
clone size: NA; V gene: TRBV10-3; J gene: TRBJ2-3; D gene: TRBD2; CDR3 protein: CAIRGTSGTDTQYF; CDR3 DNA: TGTGCCATCCGGGGGACTAGCGGGACAGATACGCAGTATTTT
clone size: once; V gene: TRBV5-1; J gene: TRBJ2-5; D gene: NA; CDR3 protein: CASTRGAGKLTQYF; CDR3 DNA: TGCGCCAGCACCCGGGGGGCAGGGAAGTTGACCCAGTACTTC
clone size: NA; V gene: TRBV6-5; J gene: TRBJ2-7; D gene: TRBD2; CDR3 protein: CASSTSSGSYEQYF; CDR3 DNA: TGTGCCAGCAGTACGTCTAGCGGGAGTTACGAGCAGTACTTC
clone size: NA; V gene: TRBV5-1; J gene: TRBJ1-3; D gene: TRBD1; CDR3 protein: CASTEGGSGNTIYF; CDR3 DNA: TGCGCCAGCACGGAAGGGGGCTCCGGAAACACCATATATTTT
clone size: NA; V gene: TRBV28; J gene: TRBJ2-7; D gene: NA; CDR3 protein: CASGRVSYEQYF; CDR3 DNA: TGTGCCAGCGGTAGGGTCTCCTACGAGCAGTACTTC
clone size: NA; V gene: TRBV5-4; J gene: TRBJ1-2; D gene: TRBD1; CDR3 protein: CASSQGQGMNYGYTF; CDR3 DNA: TGTGCCAGCAGCCAGGGACAGGGGATGAACTATGGCTACACCTTC
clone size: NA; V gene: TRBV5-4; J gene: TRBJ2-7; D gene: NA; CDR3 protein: CASSLTTATGEQYF; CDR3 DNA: TGTGCCAGCAGCTTGACTACCGCGACCGGGGAGCAGTACTTC